A selection of T cell receptor beta chains follows, all from one sample in a study of blood T cells in healthy people across ages. TCRdb re-derived calls from the 5' RACE reads in MiXCR, one entry per CDR3 protein. This table has almost 550,000 distinct CDR3 sequences, around 24% appearing once. The sample was also reused in another study, on T cells of mothers and their children.

The sequencing input was blood. These receptors were taken from a boy aged 5-17 years in good health. The CDR3 runs from the conserved cysteine through the conserved F or W. The order of the fields is CDR3 protein, CDR3 DNA, V gene, clone size, D gene, J gene. A D gene is named only where the DNA matches it firmly. Expanded clones are given a class, and other clones once, few, many or no size at all.

CSVEDGAGENNEQFF	TGCAGCGTTGAAGATGGGGCGGGAGAGAATAATGAGCAGTTCTTC	TRBV29-1	many	TRBD2	TRBJ2-1
CASSQVLAGFGEQFF	TGCGCCAGCAGCCAAGTTTTAGCGGGGTTCGGTGAGCAGTTCTTC	TRBV4-3	.	TRBD2	TRBJ2-1
CASSHPGLMNTEAFF	TGCGCCAGCAGCCACCCCGGCCTAATGAACACTGAAGCTTTCTTT	TRBV4-1	.	.	TRBJ1-1
CASSQGTGRHEQYF	TGTGCCAGCAGCCAAGGGACAGGGCGGCACGAGCAGTACTTC	TRBV3-1	few	TRBD1	TRBJ2-7
CATHPGLNEKLFF	TGTGCCACCCACCCGGGGCTTAATGAAAAACTGTTTTTT	TRBV28	.	.	TRBJ1-4
CASSQDSGTVVLSRYEQYF	TGTGCCAGCAGCCAAGATTCGGGGACTGTCGTCCTAAGTCGCTACGAGCAGTACTTC	TRBV3-1	.	.	TRBJ2-7
CSAKDRTRTMNTEAFF	TGCAGTGCTAAGGACAGAACTAGAACCATGAACACTGAAGCTTTCTTT	TRBV20-1	.	.	TRBJ1-1
CSARDRDSYYEQYF	TGCAGTGCTAGAGATCGGGACTCCTACTACGAGCAGTACTTC	TRBV20-1	few	.	TRBJ2-7
CSAEGPSSYNEQFF	TGCAGTGCTGAGGGGCCGAGCTCCTACAATGAGCAGTTCTTC	TRBV20-1	.	.	TRBJ2-1
CASSLFGRQTLNYEQYF	TGTGCCAGCAGTTTATTCGGCAGGCAGACCTTAAACTACGAGCAGTACTTC	TRBV28	once	.	TRBJ2-7
CAWSGDSGYTF	TGTGCCTGGAGTGGAGACAGCGGCTACACCTTC	TRBV30	.	.	TRBJ1-2
CASRRAGTLSDEQFF	TGTGCCAGCAGGAGAGCGGGTACCCTGTCCGATGAGCAGTTCTTC	TRBV28	.	.	TRBJ2-1
CASSLGRTPDEQYF	TGTGCCAGCAGCTTAGGGAGGACGCCGGACGAGCAGTACTTC	TRBV7-2	.	.	TRBJ2-7
CASSLNGRETQYF	TGTGCCAGCAGCTTAAATGGGAGAGAGACCCAGTACTTC	TRBV7-3	few	.	TRBJ2-5
CASSLEAGLQETQYF	TGTGCCAGCAGCTTAGAGGCAGGCCTCCAAGAGACCCAGTACTTC	TRBV7-6	.	.	TRBJ2-5
CASSQDDSYNEQFF	TGCGCCAGCAGCCAAGATGACAGCTACAATGAGCAGTTCTTC	TRBV4-3	few	.	TRBJ2-1
CASSQQMFGGASYEQYF	TGCGCCAGCAGCCAACAGATGTTCGGGGGGGCCTCCTACGAGCAGTACTTC	TRBV4-1	.	TRBD2	TRBJ2-7
CASSLAPGQGGYGYTF	TGTGCCAGCAGCTTAGCGCCAGGACAGGGTGGCTATGGCTACACCTTC	TRBV7-9	.	TRBD1	TRBJ1-2
CASNPTGMGEQYF	TGTGCCAGCAATCCGACAGGGATGGGCGAGCAGTACTTC	TRBV12-3/TRBV12-4	many	TRBD1	TRBJ2-7
CASTKLGSSYNEQFF	TGTGCCAGCACCAAATTGGGTAGCTCCTACAATGAGCAGTTCTTC	TRBV12-3/TRBV12-4	.	.	TRBJ2-1
CSAKGSNQPQHF	TGCAGTGCTAAGGGTAGCAATCAGCCCCAGCATTTT	TRBV20-1	.	.	TRBJ1-5
CASTQQGWAYNEQFF	TGTGCCAGCACTCAACAGGGGTGGGCCTACAATGAGCAGTTCTTC	TRBV27	few	TRBD1	TRBJ2-1
CASSPAENIQYF	TGTGCCAGCTCCCCGGCGGAAAACATTCAGTACTTC	TRBV5-4	.	.	TRBJ2-4
CASSLTGIRSGELFF	TGTGCCAGCAGCTTGACAGGGATTAGGTCCGGGGAGCTGTTTTTT	TRBV6-5	.	TRBD1	TRBJ2-2
CSVAGTGGGGTEAFF	TGCAGCGTGGCCGGGACAGGGGGCGGAGGCACTGAAGCTTTCTTT	TRBV29-1	.	TRBD1	TRBJ1-1
CASSYSIPGQVPYEQYF	TGTGCCAGCAGTTACTCGATACCCGGACAAGTCCCCTACGAGCAGTACTTC	TRBV6-6	.	.	TRBJ2-7
CASGPSGVEKLFF	TGTGCCAGCGGTCCGAGCGGAGTAGAAAAACTGTTTTTT	TRBV6-6	few	.	TRBJ1-4
CASSPHGGPSYNEQFF	TGTGCCAGCAGCCCCCATGGCGGACCCTCCTACAATGAGCAGTTCTTC	TRBV6-2/TRBV6-3	few	.	TRBJ2-1
CASSFSSSGVPGDTQYF	TGTGCCAGCAGCTTCTCGAGTAGCGGGGTCCCGGGGGATACGCAGTATTTT	TRBV7-2	few	TRBD2	TRBJ2-3
CATSRVDRREEQYF	TGTGCCACCAGCAGAGTTGACCGCCGAGAGGAGCAGTACTTC	TRBV15	few	.	TRBJ2-5
CASSLDTGQGKLFF	TGTGCCAGCAGCTTAGACACGGGCCAGGGGAAGCTGTTTTTT	TRBV7-2	.	.	TRBJ2-2
CSAKPGLAQYF	TGCAGTGCTAAACCGGGACTAGCGCAGTATTTT	TRBV20-1	.	TRBD2	TRBJ2-3
CASSLSDRDPYGYTF	TGTGCCAGCAGTTTATCGGACAGGGACCCCTATGGCTACACCTTC	TRBV27	.	TRBD1	TRBJ1-2
CASTEVPAKNIQYF	TGTGCCAGCACTGAGGTTCCCGCCAAAAACATTCAGTACTTC	TRBV28	few	.	TRBJ2-4
CLVTSGDETQYF	TGCCTAGTGACTAGCGGGGATGAGACCCAGTACTTC	TRBV20-1	few	TRBD2	TRBJ2-5
CASSLQGSPQETQYF	TGCGCCAGCAGCCTCCAGGGCAGCCCACAAGAGACCCAGTACTTC	TRBV4-3	many	.	TRBJ2-5
CASSPRPEEKLFF	TGTGCCAGCTCACCACGGCCCGAGGAAAAACTGTTTTTT	TRBV18	few	.	TRBJ1-4
CASSEGASTDTQYF	TGTGCCAGCAGTGAGGGGGCTAGCACAGATACGCAGTATTTT	TRBV6-4	many	.	TRBJ2-3
CASSVGTRPYEQYF	TGTGCCAGCAGCGTCGGGACTCGACCTTACGAGCAGTACTTC	TRBV9	.	.	TRBJ2-7
CASSQEGLAGVSHEQFF	TGCGCCAGCAGCCAAGAGGGACTAGCGGGAGTGTCCCATGAGCAGTTCTTC	TRBV4-1	many	TRBD2	TRBJ2-1
CASSLRGRNNEQFF	TGTGCCAGCAGTTTAAGGGGACGCAACAATGAGCAGTTCTTC	TRBV27	few	.	TRBJ2-1
CASSSQDEQFF	TGTGCCAGCAGCTCCCAGGATGAGCAGTTCTTC	TRBV9	few	.	TRBJ2-1
CASSGVGNTEAFF	TGTGCCAGCAGTGGGGTCGGGAACACTGAAGCTTTCTTT	TRBV25-1	few	.	TRBJ1-1
CASSQDKSSYNEQFF	TGCGCCAGCAGCCAAGATAAGAGCTCCTACAATGAGCAGTTCTTC	TRBV4-1	.	.	TRBJ2-1
CASSYPSGTSTIETQYF	TGTGCCAGCAGTTACCCTTCCGGGACTAGTACTATAGAGACCCAGTACTTC	TRBV6-2/TRBV6-3	few	TRBD2	TRBJ2-5
CASSWGGGQGGNEQFF	TGTGCCAGTAGTTGGGGCGGGGGGCAGGGTGGCAATGAGCAGTTCTTC	TRBV19	.	TRBD2	TRBJ2-1